These 7 T cell receptor beta chains were sequenced from one sample in a study of Ad26.COV2.S vaccination and SARS-CoV-2 variants. Documented treatment: around 19 received Ad26.COV2.S at low or high dose, single or two shots; a few received placebo; per-sample allocation not given. Repertoires come from day 63 after the first vaccine or placebo injection. TCRdb's table, derived via immunoSEQ multiplex PCR, lists solely in-frame clones and lacks some. The table includes 300,000 to 400,000 clones, 80% to 90% detected once. The input for sequencing was peripheral blood, taken in a trial of Ad26.COV2.S vaccine versus placebo. These receptors came from a person aged 18-65 years who received the Ad26.COV2.S COVID-19 vaccine or a placebo.

The chain joins TRBV11-2 to TRBJ2-5; 9 nucleotides match TRBD1. There are 15 residues in the CDR3. CDR1 is SGHAT, CDR2 FQNNGV, per germline. With V trimmed by 1 base and J by 6 bases, 6 bases remained unmatched. Here the CDR3 reads CASSLVSQGAQTQYF. DNA of the CDR3: TGTGCCAGCAGCTTAGTTTCACAGGGGGCGCAGACCCAGTACTTC.

The chain is built from TRBV7-8 and TRBJ2-3, with 9 positions matching TRBD2. Trimming took 6 bases from V and 3 from J; bases not matched to a gene: 7. The CDR3 has 15 residues. Germline CDR1 and CDR2: SGHVS and FQNEAQ. The CDR3 region has the DNA TGTGCCAGCAGGCCGCGGGAGGGAGGGACAGATACGCAGTATTTT. Amino acids: CASRPREGGTDTQYF.

The chain has TRBV5-1 and TRBJ1-1, with D perhaps TRBD1 (5 bases). The CDR3 loop spans 17 amino acids. Germline values: CDR1 SGHRS, CDR2 YFSETQ. The V and J ends lost 1 base and 1 base respectively, with 17 bases between them. The CDR3 nucleotides read TGCGCCAGCAGCTTGTACGGGGAGACAGTCCCGAACACTGAAGCTTTCTTT. Protein sequence: CASSLYGETVPNTEAFF.

The V call is TRBV6-2 or TRBV6-3, the J call TRBJ1-1; maybe TRBD1 (5 bases). The CDR3 loop spans 14 amino acids. Germline V gene data show CDR1 as MNHEY and CDR2 as SVGEGT. V was cut by 0 bases and J by 7 bases, with 12 bases left in between. The CDR3 region is CASSYSPGWGEAFF. CDR3 DNA: TGTGCCAGCAGTTACTCGCCAGGGTGGGGTGAAGCTTTCTTT.

The chain combines TRBV11-2 with TRBJ2-1; 9 bases are shared with TRBD1. This CDR3 comprises 15 residues. In germline, CDR1 is SGHAT, CDR2 FQNNGV. Trimming took 1 base from V and 4 from J; bases not matched to a gene: 2. Here the CDR3 reads CASSLGGQGYNEQFF. As DNA, the CDR3 is TGTGCCAGCAGCTTAGGGGGACAGGGATACAATGAGCAGTTCTTC.

This CDR3 reads CASSLPLLAGVSYEQYF. For the CDR3, the DNA is TGCGCCAGCAGCTTGCCCCTCTTAGCGGGCGTATCCTACGAGCAGTACTTC. This sequence joins TRBV5-1 and TRBJ2-7; 7 bases map to TRBD2. The germline gives CDR1 SGHRS, CDR2 YFSETQ. V gave up 1 base and J gave up 1 base; unmatched junction bases: 11. This CDR3 contains 17 residues. The variable domain in full, with the rest retrieved from reference TRBV5-1 and TRBJ2-7, is KAGVTQTPRYLIKTRGQQVTLSCSPISGHRSVSWYQQTPGQGLQFLFEYFSETQRNKGNFPGRFSGRQFSNSRSEMNVSTLELGDSALYLCASSLPLLAGVSYEQYFGPGTRLTVT.

CDR3 sequence reads: CASSQERDFLYF. In DNA form, the CDR3 reads TGCGCCAGCAGCCAAGAAAGGGACTTTTTGTATTTT. The chain employs TRBV4-1 and TRBJ2-3, with D perhaps matching TRBD2 (6 bases). The CDR3 runs to 12 residues. Germline assignment: CDR1 MGHRA and CDR2 YSYEKL. V was clipped by 0 bases and J by 14 bases, with 12 bases between them.